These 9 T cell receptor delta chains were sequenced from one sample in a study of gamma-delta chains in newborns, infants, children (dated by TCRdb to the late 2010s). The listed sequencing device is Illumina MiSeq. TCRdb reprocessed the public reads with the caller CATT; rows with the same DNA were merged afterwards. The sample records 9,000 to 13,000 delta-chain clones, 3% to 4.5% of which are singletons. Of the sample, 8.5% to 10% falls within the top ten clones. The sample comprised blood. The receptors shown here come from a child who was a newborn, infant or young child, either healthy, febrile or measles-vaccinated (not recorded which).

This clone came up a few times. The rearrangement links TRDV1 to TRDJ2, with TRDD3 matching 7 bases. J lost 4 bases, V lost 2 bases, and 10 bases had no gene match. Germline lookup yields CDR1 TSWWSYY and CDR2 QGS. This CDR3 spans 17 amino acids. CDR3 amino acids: CALGEWCTDTRTAQLFF. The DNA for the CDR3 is TGTGCTCTTGGGGAATGGTGTACGGATACGAGGACAGCACAACTCTTCTTT.

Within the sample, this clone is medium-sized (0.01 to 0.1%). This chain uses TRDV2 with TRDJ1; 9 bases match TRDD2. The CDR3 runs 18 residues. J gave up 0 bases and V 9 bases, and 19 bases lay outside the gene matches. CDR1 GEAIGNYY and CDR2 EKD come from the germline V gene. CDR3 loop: CAGAFLRTGDQDTDKLIF. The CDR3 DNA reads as TGTGCCGGGGCCTTCCTACGAACTGGGGATCAGGACACCGATAAACTCATCTTT.

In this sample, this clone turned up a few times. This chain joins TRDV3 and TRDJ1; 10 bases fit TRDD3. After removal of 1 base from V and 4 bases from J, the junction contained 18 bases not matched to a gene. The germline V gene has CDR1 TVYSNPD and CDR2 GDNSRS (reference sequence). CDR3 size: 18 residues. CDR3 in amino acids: CAFTGGYESPALDDKLIF. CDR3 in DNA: TGTGCCTTTACCGGGGGATACGAGTCCCCCGCGTTGGACGATAAACTCATCTTT. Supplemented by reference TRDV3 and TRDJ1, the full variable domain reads CDKVTQSSPDQTVASGSEVVLLCTYDTVYSNPDLFWYRIRPDYSFQFVFYGDNSRSEGADFTQGRFSVKHILTQKAFHLVISPVRTEDSATYYCAFTGGYESPALDDKLIFGKGTRVTVEP.

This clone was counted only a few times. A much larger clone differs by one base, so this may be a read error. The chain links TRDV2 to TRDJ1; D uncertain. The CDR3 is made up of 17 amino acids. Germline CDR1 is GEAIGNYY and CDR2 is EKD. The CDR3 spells CACGTVGVVLGTDKLIF. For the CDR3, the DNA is TGTGCCTGTGGCACCGTCGGGGTAGTACTCGGGACCGATAAACTCATCTTT.

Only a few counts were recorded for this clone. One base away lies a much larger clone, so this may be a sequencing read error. The CDR3 sequence is CACYTWGITAQLFF. The CDR3 DNA follows: TGTGCCTGTTACACCTGGGGGATAACAGCACAACTCTTCTTT. The chain combines TRDV2 with TRDJ2; 10 nucleotides agree with TRDD3. Germline V gives CDR1 GEAIGNYY, CDR2 EKD. This CDR3 spans 14 amino acids.

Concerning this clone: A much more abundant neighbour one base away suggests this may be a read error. In DNA form, the CDR3 reads TGTGCAGCAAGTCTATCCTCTAGGGGAGCTACCGATAAACTCATCTTT. Its translation is CAASLSSRGATDKLIF. The chain has TRAV29/DV5 and TRDJ1; D perhaps matches TRDD3 (5 bases). Germline V gene sequence: CDR1 NSMFDY, CDR2 ISSIKDK. V was pared by 2 bases and J by 2 bases, with 19 bases between. CDR3 size: 16 residues. The entire variable domain, with the rest obtained from reference TRAV29/DV5 and TRDJ1, is as follows: DQQVKQNSPSLSVQEGRISILNCDYTNSMFDYFLWYKKYPAEGPTFLISISSIKDKNEDGRFTVFLNKSAKHLSLHIVPSQPGDSAVYFCAASLSSRGATDKLIFGKGTRVTVEP.

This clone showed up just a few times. The CDR3: CALGELLPWQGLIF. The CDR3 DNA is TGTGCTCTTGGGGAACTATTGCCTTGGCAGGGACTCATCTTT. This chain uses TRDV1 with TRDJ1, with no clear D. CDR3 size: 14 residues. V was pared by 0 bases and J by 10 bases, with 15 bases between. Per germline, CDR1 TSWWSYY and CDR2 QGS.

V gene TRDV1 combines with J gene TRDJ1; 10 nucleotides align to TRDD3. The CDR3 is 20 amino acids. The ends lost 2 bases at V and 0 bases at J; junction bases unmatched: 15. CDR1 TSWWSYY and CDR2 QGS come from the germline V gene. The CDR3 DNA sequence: TGTGCTCTTGGGGAAGGAATTGCCGGGGGATACGCCCGGTACACCGATAAACTCATCTTT. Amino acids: CALGEGIAGGYARYTDKLIF.

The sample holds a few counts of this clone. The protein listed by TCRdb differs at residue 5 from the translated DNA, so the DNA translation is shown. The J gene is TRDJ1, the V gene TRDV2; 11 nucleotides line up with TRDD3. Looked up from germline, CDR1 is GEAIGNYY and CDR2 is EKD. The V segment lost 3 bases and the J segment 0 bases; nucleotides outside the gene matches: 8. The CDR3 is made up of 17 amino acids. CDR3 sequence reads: CACDAYWGIKDTDKLIF. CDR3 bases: TGTGCCTGTGACGCGTACTGGGGGATAAAGGACACCGATAAACTCATCTTT.